Listed below are T cell receptor beta chains from one sample, sequenced in a study of shared clonotypes between healthy human individuals. The repertoire was sequenced with immunoSEQ multiplex PCR; TCRdb's copy has only in-frame clones and lacks some. Of around 1,900,000 clones in the sample, over 85% were seen once. Sequences were obtained from naive CD8+ T cells from PBMCs. These TCRs come from a man aged 18 to 30 in good health. Some clones in this sample may be carry-over from other donors' samples. CDR3s include the opening cysteine and the closing phenylalanine or tryptophan. The order of the fields is CDR3 DNA, CDR3 protein, J gene, clone size, D gene, V gene. D genes are given only for firm matches. Size is stated for part of the rows, as once, few or many counts, or as a class when the clone is expanded.

DNA: TGTGCCAGCAGCGATTACAGTTACAATGAGCAGTTCTTC
CDR3: CASSDYSYNEQFF
J: TRBJ2-1
size: NA
D: NA
V: TRBV6-1

DNA: TGTGCCAGCAGCTTAGGGAGCACTGAAGCTTTCTTT
CDR3: CASSLGSTEAFF
J: TRBJ1-1
size: few
D: NA
V: TRBV7-9

DNA: TGCGCCAGCAGCCATGGGACTAGCCCGGCTTACGATGAGCAGTTCTTC
CDR3: CASSHGTSPAYDEQFF
J: TRBJ2-1
size: NA
D: TRBD2
V: TRBV4-1

DNA: TGTGCCAGCTCCCTTACACTTACTACCTCCTACAATGAGCAGTTCTTC
CDR3: CASSLTLTTSYNEQFF
J: TRBJ2-1
size: NA
D: NA
V: TRBV18

DNA: TGCAGCGTTTTGGGGGACAGGGCCACCGGGGAGCTGTTTTTT
CDR3: CSVLGDRATGELFF
J: TRBJ2-2
size: NA
D: TRBD1
V: TRBV29-1

DNA: TGTGCCATCAGTGACGTAGCGGATATTGCCACAGATACGCAGTATTTT
CDR3: CAISDVADIATDTQYF
J: TRBJ2-3
size: NA
D: NA
V: TRBV10-3

DNA: TGTGCCAGTAGTATTGGGGACATTGAGCAGTTCTTC
CDR3: CASSIGDIEQFF
J: TRBJ2-1
size: NA
D: NA
V: TRBV19

DNA: TGTGCCAGCAGCCCGCTGAAAACGACAGGGCTCCTAGGAAATAGCAATCAGCCCCAGCATTTT
CDR3: CASSPLKTTGLLGNSNQPQHF
J: TRBJ1-5
size: once
D: TRBD1
V: TRBV7-4

DNA: TGTGCCAGCAGTGAAGGACAGGGAGGCAATCAGCCCCAGCATTTT
CDR3: CASSEGQGGNQPQHF
J: TRBJ1-5
size: NA
D: TRBD1
V: TRBV6-1

DNA: TGTGCCAGCAGCGGCCGGGGGGGACTAGCGGGAGGGGTTGGAGAGACCCAGTACTTC
CDR3: CASSGRGGLAGGVGETQYF
J: TRBJ2-5
size: NA
D: TRBD2
V: TRBV11-2

DNA: TGTGCCAGCGGGGGAGGGGCCGGGAACACTGAAGCTTTCTTT
CDR3: CASGGGAGNTEAFF
J: TRBJ1-1
size: NA
D: NA
V: TRBV11-2

DNA: TGTGCCAGCAGGCCAAGATTAGGGGACGAGCAGTACTTC
CDR3: CASRPRLGDEQYF
J: TRBJ2-7
size: NA
D: NA
V: TRBV5-5

DNA: TGCGCCAGCAGCTCGACAGGGGGTATAAGCACAGATACGCAGTATTTT
CDR3: CASSSTGGISTDTQYF
J: TRBJ2-3
size: NA
D: TRBD1
V: TRBV5-1

DNA: TGCGCCAGCAGCCAAAATCGGGACCTCCGGTACGAGCAGTACTTC
CDR3: CASSQNRDLRYEQYF
J: TRBJ2-7
size: NA
D: NA
V: TRBV4-3

DNA: TGTGCCAGCAGCCCCCCCGGGATAAGCACAGATACGCAGTATTTT
CDR3: CASSPPGISTDTQYF
J: TRBJ2-3
size: NA
D: NA
V: TRBV7-9

DNA: TGTGCCAGCAGTGTGGTGGGTCCCCCCGGGACCGGTGCAGGGCAGTACTTC
CDR3: CASSVVGPPGTGAGQYF
J: TRBJ2-7
size: NA
D: NA
V: TRBV2

DNA: TGCAGCGTGGACAGTGGTCACAATGAGCAGTTCTTC
CDR3: CSVDSGHNEQFF
J: TRBJ2-1
size: NA
D: NA
V: TRBV29-1

DNA: TGTGCCAGCAGTGAAAGGGTTTCGAAGAACACTGAAGCTTTCTTT
CDR3: CASSERVSKNTEAFF
J: TRBJ1-1
size: NA
D: NA
V: TRBV2

DNA: TGTGCCAGCACCGACAGCACGGGATGGGACACCATATATTTT
CDR3: CASTDSTGWDTIYF
J: TRBJ1-3
size: NA
D: NA
V: TRBV9

DNA: TGCGCCAGCAGCCAAGTACGGGGGGAAACCGGGGAGCTGTTTTTT
CDR3: CASSQVRGETGELFF
J: TRBJ2-2
size: NA
D: TRBD2
V: TRBV4-1

DNA: TGTGCCATCAGCCCGATTACACCCCAGGGCCTGGGGGAAAAACTGTTTTTT
CDR3: CAISPITPQGLGEKLFF
J: TRBJ1-4
size: NA
D: NA
V: TRBV10-3

DNA: TGTGCCAGCAGTTTCCTAGACTCGGGGGAGCAGTACTTC
CDR3: CASSFLDSGEQYF
J: TRBJ2-7
size: NA
D: NA
V: TRBV27

DNA: TGTGCCAGCAGTTTAGCAGGGACTACCTCCTACGAGCAGTACTTC
CDR3: CASSLAGTTSYEQYF
J: TRBJ2-7
size: NA
D: TRBD2
V: TRBV27

DNA: TGTGCCAGCAGCTTCCTAAATACGGCGGCTGAAGCTTTCTTT
CDR3: CASSFLNTAAEAFF
J: TRBJ1-1
size: NA
D: NA
V: TRBV7-2

DNA: TGTGCCAGCAGCGAGGGAGGGCCTGGATTAGCAGATACGCAGTATTTT
CDR3: CASSEGGPGLADTQYF
J: TRBJ2-3
size: NA
D: TRBD2
V: TRBV9

DNA: TGCGCCAGCAGCTCAACATGGGGGACAGGAGATCAGTACTTC
CDR3: CASSSTWGTGDQYF
J: TRBJ2-7
size: NA
D: TRBD1
V: TRBV5-1

DNA: TGTGCCATCGTCCTTTCCACCGGGGAGCTGTTTTTT
CDR3: CAIVLSTGELFF
J: TRBJ2-2
size: NA
D: NA
V: TRBV6-6

DNA: TGTGCCAGCAGTTTATCCATTCGAGCCTCTGGCTACACCTTC
CDR3: CASSLSIRASGYTF
J: TRBJ1-2
size: NA
D: NA
V: TRBV27

DNA: TGTGCCAGCAGCCGCATTCACGCTAGCACAGATACGCAGTATTTT
CDR3: CASSRIHASTDTQYF
J: TRBJ2-3
size: NA
D: NA
V: TRBV11-2

DNA: TGTGCCAGCAGCGTAGGAGACGGACTACGCACCTACGAGCAGTACTTC
CDR3: CASSVGDGLRTYEQYF
J: TRBJ2-7
size: NA
D: NA
V: TRBV9

DNA: TGTGCCAGCAGTCCGGCCTTCGGCAATGAGCAGTTCTTC
CDR3: CASSPAFGNEQFF
J: TRBJ2-1
size: NA
D: NA
V: TRBV27

DNA: TGTGCCAGCAGTGAGGGGACAGTCGCCCGGTCCCCCTACGAGCAGTACTTC
CDR3: CASSEGTVARSPYEQYF
J: TRBJ2-7
size: NA
D: TRBD1
V: TRBV2